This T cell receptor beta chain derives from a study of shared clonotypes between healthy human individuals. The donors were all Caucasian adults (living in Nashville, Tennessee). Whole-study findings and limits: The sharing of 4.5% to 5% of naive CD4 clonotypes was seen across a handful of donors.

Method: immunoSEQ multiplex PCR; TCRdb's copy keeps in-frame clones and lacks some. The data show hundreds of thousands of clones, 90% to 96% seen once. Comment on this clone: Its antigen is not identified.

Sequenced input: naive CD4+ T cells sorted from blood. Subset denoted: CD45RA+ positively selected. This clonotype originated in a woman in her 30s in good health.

The CDR3 here is CASSLMDTEAFF. In DNA, the CDR3 is TGTGCCAGCAGTTTGATGGACACTGAAGCTTTCTTT. The chain carries TRBV28 and TRBJ1-1; D is unclear. The CDR3 length is 12 residues. Deletions cut 3 bases from V and 3 bases from J, with 5 bases between. Per the germline V gene, CDR1 is MDHEN and CDR2 is SYDVKM.